Each of the 5 T cell receptor beta chains below was sequenced from the same sample in a study of T-cell memory formation after mild COVID-19. TCRdb fed the 5' RACE reads into MiXCR, producing one record per CDR3 protein. The top ten hold 3% to 3.5% of the sample, which has a few hundred thousand distinct CDR3 sequences, more than 9% seen once. What was sequenced was PBMCs or a T cell subset sorted from them (not recorded which). These TCRs come from a man aged 18-30 years who had mild COVID-19 (a few samples of this study predate the infection). Cell type and time point are not known.

A few counts support this clonotype. This chain uses TRBV5-6 with TRBJ2-1; a weak D match, TRBD2 (6 bases). V was trimmed by 4 bases and J by 4 bases, leaving 6 bases between them. The CDR3 has 12 amino acids. Germline CDR1 reads SGHDT; CDR2 reads YYEEEE. CDR3 DNA sequence: TGTGCCAGCAGCGCGGGGTACAATGAGCAGTTCTTC. Residues: CASSAGYNEQFF.

This chain's CDR3 is CSARRSDLGAGNQPQHF. CDR3 DNA: TGCAGTGCTAGACGGTCCGACCTGGGTGCTGGCAATCAGCCCCAGCATTTT. This chain joins TRBV20-1 and TRBJ1-5; D gene uncertain. The ends were cut back, 2 bases at V and 2 bases at J, with 19 bases in the middle. The V gene's germline CDR1 is DFQATT and CDR2 SNEGSKA (reference sequence). The CDR3 sequence is 17 residues long.

This clonotype occurred many times. V gene TRBV30 combines with J gene TRBJ1-1, with 9 bases lining up with TRBD1. Germline V gene lookup returns CDR1 GTSNPN and CDR2 SVGIG (reference sequence). The CDR3 loop spans 11 amino acids. V trimming: 5 bases; J trimming: 11 bases; junction bases outside the gene matches: 6. CDR3: CAWGQGMSAFF. CDR3 bases: TGTGCCTGGGGACAGGGGATGAGTGCTTTCTTT.

The J gene is TRBJ2-1, the V gene TRBV4-1; 13 nucleotides match TRBD2. The CDR3 has 16 amino acids. Unmatched junction bases numbered 1, after V lost 3 bases and J lost 2 bases. CDR1 is MGHRA, CDR2 YSYEKL, per germline. The CDR3 is CASSQGLAGTYNEQFF. Here the CDR3 DNA reads TGCGCCAGCAGCCAGGGACTAGCGGGGACCTACAATGAGCAGTTCTTC.

This clonotype was recorded a few times. J is TRBJ1-2 and V is TRBV6-5; D may be TRBD1 (6 bases). The ends were cut back, 6 bases at V and 5 bases at J, with 19 bases in the middle. This CDR3 has 15 residues. Germline CDR1 MNHEY, CDR2 SVGAGI. This CDR3 is CASSSHPTGRYGYTF. The CDR3 DNA reads TGTGCCAGCAGCTCCCACCCAACAGGGAGGTATGGCTACACCTTC.